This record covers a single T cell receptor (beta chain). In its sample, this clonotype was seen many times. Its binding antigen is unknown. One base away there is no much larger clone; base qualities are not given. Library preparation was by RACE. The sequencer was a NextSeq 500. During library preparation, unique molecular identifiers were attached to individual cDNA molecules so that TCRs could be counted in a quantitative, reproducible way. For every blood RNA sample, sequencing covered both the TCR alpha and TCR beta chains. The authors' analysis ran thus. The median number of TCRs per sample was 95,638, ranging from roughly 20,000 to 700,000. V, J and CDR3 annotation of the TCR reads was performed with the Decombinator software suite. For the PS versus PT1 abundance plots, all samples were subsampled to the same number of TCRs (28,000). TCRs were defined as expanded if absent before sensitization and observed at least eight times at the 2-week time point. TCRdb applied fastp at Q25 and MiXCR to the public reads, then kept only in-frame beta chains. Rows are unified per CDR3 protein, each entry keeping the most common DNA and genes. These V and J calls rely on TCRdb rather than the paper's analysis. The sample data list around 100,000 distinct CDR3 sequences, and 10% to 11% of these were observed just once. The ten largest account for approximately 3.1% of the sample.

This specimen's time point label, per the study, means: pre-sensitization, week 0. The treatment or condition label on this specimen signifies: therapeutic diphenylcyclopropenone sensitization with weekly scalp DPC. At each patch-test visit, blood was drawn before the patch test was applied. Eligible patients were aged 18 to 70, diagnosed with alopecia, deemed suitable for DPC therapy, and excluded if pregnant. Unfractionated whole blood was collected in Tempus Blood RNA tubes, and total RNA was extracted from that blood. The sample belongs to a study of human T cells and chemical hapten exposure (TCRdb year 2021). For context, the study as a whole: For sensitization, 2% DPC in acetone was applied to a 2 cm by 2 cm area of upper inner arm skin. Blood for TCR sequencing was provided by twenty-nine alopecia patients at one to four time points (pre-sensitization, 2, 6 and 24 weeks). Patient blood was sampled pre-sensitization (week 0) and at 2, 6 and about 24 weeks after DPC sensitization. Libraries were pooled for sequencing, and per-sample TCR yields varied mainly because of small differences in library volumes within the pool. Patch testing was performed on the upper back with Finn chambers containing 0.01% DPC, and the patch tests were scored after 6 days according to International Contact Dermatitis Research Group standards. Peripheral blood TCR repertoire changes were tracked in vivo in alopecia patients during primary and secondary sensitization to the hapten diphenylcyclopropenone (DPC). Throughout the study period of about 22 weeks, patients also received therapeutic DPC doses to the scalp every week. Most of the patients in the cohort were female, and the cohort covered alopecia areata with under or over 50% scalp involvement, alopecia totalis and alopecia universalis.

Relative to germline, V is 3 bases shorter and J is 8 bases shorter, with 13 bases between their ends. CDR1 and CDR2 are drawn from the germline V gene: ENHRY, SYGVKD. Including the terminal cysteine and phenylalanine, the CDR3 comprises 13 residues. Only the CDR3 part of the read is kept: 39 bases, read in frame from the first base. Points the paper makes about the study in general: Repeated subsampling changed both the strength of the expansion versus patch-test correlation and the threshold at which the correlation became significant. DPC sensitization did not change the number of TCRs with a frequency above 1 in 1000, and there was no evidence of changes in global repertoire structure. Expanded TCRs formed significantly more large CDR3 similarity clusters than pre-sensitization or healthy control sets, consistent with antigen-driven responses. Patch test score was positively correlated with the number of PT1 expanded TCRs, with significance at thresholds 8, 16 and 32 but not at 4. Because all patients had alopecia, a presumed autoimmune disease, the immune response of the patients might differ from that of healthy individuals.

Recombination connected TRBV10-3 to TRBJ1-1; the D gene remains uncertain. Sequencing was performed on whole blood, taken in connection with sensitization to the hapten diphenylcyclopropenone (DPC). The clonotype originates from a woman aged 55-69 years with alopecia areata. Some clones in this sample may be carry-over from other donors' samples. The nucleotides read TGTGCCATCAGTGAAGTCAGGAAAGCCGAAGCTTTCTTT. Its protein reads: CAISEVRKAEAFF.